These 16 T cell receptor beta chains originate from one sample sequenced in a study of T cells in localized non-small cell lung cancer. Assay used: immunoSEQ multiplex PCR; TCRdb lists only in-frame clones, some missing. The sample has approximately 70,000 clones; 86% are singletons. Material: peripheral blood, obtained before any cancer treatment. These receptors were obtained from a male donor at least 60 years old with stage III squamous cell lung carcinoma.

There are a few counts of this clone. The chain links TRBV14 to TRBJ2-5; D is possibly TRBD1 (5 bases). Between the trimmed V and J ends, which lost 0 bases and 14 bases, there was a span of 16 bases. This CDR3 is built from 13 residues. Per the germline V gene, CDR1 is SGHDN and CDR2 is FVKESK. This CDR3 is CASSQDLGQSIYF. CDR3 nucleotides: TGTGCCAGCAGCCAAGATTTAGGACAATCCATTTACTTC.

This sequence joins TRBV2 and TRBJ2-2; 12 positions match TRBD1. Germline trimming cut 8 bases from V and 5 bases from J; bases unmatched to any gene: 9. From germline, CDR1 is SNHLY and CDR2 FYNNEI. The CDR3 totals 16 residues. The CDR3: CASCRDRGRMTGELFF. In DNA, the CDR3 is TGTGCCAGCTGCCGGGACAGGGGGCGAATGACCGGGGAGCTGTTTTTT.

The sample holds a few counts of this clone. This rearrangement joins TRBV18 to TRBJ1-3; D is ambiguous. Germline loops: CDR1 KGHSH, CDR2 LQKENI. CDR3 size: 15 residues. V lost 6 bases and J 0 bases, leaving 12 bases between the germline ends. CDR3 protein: CASSQDWGSGNTIYF. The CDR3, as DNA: TGTGCCAGCTCGCAGGATTGGGGCTCTGGAAACACCATATATTTT.

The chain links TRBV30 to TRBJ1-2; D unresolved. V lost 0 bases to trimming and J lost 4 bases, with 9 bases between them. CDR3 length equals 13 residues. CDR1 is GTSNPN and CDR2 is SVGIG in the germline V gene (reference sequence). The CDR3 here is CAWSVLSFYGYTF. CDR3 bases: TGTGCCTGGAGTGTGCTCAGCTTCTATGGCTACACCTTC.

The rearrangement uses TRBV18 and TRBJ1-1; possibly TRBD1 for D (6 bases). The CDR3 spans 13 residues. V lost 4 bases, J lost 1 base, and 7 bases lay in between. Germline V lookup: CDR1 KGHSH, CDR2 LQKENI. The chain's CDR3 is CASSLTGNTEAFF. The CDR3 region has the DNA TGTGCCAGCTCACTGACAGGGAACACTGAAGCTTTCTTT.

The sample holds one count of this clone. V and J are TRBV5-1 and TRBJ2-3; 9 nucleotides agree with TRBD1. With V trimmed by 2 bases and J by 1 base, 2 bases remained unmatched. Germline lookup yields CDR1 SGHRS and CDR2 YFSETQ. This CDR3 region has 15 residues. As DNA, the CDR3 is TGCGCCAGCAGCTTTACAGGGGGCGGCACAGATACGCAGTATTTT. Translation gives CASSFTGGGTDTQYF.

The CDR3 here is CASSPQAGPEKLFF. The CDR3 bases are TGCGCCAGCAGCCCTCAGGCGGGACCTGAAAAACTGTTTTTT. This chain connects TRBV4-3 to TRBJ1-4, with D possibly TRBD1 on 5 matching bases. The CDR3 is 14 residues long. Between the trimmed V and J ends, which lost 4 bases and 7 bases, there was a span of 13 bases. Per germline, CDR1 LGHNA and CDR2 YSLEER.

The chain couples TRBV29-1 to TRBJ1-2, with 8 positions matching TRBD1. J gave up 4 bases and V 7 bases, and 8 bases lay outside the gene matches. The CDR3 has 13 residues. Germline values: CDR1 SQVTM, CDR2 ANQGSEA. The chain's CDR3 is CSGLRGQGYGYTF. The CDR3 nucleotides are TGCAGCGGCCTCAGGGGGCAGGGCTATGGCTACACCTTC. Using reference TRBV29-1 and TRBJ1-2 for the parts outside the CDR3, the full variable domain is SAVISQKPSRDICQRGTSLTIQCQVDSQVTMMFWYRQQPGQSLTLIATANQGSEATYESGFVIDKFPISRPNLTFSTLTVSNMSPEDSSIYLCSGLRGQGYGYTFGSGTRLTVV.

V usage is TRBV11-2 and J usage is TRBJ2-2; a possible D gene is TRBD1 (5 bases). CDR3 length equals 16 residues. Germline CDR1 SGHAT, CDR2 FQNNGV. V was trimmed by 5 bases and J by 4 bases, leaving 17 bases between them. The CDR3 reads CASSRRQIIPTGELFF. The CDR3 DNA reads TGTGCCAGCAGCCGGAGACAGATAATCCCCACCGGGGAGCTGTTTTTT.

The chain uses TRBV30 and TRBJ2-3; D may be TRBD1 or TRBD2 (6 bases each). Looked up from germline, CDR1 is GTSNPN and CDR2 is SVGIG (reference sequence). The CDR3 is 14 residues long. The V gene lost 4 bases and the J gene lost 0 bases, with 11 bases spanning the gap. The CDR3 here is CAWTRGGSTDTQYF. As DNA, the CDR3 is TGTGCCTGGACCCGAGGGGGGAGCACAGATACGCAGTATTTT. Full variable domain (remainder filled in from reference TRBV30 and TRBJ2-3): SQTIHQWPATLVQPVGSPLSLECTVEGTSNPNLYWYRQAAGRGLQLLFYSVGIGQISSEVPQNLSASRPQDRQFILSSKKLLLSDSGFYLCAWTRGGSTDTQYFGPGTRLTVL.

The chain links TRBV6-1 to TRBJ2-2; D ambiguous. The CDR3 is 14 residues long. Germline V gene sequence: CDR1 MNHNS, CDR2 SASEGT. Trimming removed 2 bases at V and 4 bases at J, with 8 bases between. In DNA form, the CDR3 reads TGTGCCAGCAGTGAAATCAGTCTCACCGGGGAGCTGTTTTTT. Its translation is CASSEISLTGELFF.

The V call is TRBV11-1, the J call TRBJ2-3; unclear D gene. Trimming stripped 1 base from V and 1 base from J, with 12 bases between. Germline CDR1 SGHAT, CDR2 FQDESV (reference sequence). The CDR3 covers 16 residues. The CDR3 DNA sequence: TGTGCCAGCAGCTTAGTTGTGGGTCTCGGCACAGATACGCAGTATTTT. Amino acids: CASSLVVGLGTDTQYF.

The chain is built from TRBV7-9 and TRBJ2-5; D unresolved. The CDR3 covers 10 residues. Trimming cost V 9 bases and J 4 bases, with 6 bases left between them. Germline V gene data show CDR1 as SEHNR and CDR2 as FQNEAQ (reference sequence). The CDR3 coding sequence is TGTGCCAGTGAAGGAGAGACCCAGTACTTC. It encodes CASEGETQYF.

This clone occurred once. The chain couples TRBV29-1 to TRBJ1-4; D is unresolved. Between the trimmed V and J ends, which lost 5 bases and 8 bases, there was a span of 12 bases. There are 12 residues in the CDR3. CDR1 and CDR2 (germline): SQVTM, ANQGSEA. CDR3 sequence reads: CSVPDMGEKLFF. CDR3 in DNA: TGCAGCGTTCCTGATATGGGCGAAAAACTGTTTTTT.

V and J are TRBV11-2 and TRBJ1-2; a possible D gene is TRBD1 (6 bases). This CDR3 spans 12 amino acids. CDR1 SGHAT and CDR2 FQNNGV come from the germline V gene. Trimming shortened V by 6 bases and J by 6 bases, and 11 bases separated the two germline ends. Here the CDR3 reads CASSRDIDGYTF. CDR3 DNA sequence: TGTGCCAGCAGTCGGGACATCGATGGCTACACCTTC.

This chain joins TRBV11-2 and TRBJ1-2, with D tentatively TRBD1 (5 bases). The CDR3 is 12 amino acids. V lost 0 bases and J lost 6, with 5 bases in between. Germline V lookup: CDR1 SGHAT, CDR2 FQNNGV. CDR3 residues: CASSLEGDGYTF. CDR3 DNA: TGTGCCAGCAGCTTAGAAGGGGATGGCTACACCTTC.